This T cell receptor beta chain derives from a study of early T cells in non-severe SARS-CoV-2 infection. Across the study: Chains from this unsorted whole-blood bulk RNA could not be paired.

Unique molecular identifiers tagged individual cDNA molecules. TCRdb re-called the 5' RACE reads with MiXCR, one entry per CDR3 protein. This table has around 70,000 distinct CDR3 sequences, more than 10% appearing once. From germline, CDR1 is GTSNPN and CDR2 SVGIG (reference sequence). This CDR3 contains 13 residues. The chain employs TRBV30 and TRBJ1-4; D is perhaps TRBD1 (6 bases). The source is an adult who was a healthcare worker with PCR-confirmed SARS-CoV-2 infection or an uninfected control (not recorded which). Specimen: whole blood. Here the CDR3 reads CAEGGAWEEKLFF. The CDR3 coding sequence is TGTGCGGAAGGGGGGGCTTGGGAAGAAAAACTGTTTTTT.